The 22 T cell receptor beta chains below come from one sample, sequenced in a study of long-term antiretroviral therapy in people with HIV. The libraries were made with immunoSEQ v3.0 at survey level. Data came from immunoSEQ multiplex PCR; TCRdb stores just in-frame clones and leaves some out. The sample holds about 31,000 clones, roughly 88% seen once. The sequencing here drew on unsorted PBMCs, taken 0.8 years before starting antiretroviral therapy. These receptors all stem from a man aged 18 to 30 with HIV.

The chain couples TRBV19 to TRBJ1-1; no clear D gene. CDR3 size: 16 residues. V was shortened by 1 base and J by 0 bases, with 12 bases between the two germline ends. The germline V gene has CDR1 LNHDA and CDR2 SQIVND (reference sequence). CDR3 DNA: TGTGCCAGTAGTATAGGCGTCGGAGGGATGAACACTGAAGCTTTCTTT. It yields the protein CASSIGVGGMNTEAFF.

Only one count was recorded for this clone. This chain joins TRBV6-5 and TRBJ2-1, with unresolved D. V dropped 4 bases and J dropped 7 bases, with 14 bases sitting between them. CDR3 size: 14 residues. CDR1 and CDR2 (germline): MNHEY, SVGAGI. The CDR3 bases are TGTGCCAGCAGTTCCCCCGCTGGGTCGAATGAGCAGTTCTTC. Its translation: CASSSPAGSNEQFF.

J is TRBJ2-3 and V is TRBV4-3; D is undetermined. Trimming shortened V by 4 bases and J by 0 bases, and 14 bases separated the two germline ends. Germline CDR1 is LGHNA and CDR2 is YSLEER. The CDR3 totals 16 residues. The CDR3 coding sequence is TGCGCCAGCAGCCCGAGTTGGGGATATAGCACAGATACGCAGTATTTT. Protein: CASSPSWGYSTDTQYF.

The V and J genes are TRBV7-9 and TRBJ1-1, with D hard to call. The length of the CDR3 is 11 residues. Germline V lookup: CDR1 SEHNR, CDR2 FQNEAQ (reference sequence). Trimming removed 5 bases from V and 11 bases from J, with 12 bases in between. This chain's CDR3 is CASSPPGVAFF. In DNA form, the CDR3 reads TGTGCCAGCAGCCCGCCCGGGGTGGCTTTCTTT. Looking up the rest from reference TRBV7-9 and TRBJ1-1 gives the full variable domain: DTGVSQNPRHKITKRGQNVTFRCDPISEHNRLYWYRQTLGQGPEFLTYFQNEAQLEKSRLLSDRFSAERPKGSFSTLEIQRTEQGDSAMYLCASSPPGVAFFGQGTRLTVV.

The CDR3 DNA reads as TGTGCCAGCAGTTTACAAGGGGTGGGGTACACTGAAGCTTTCTTT. It encodes CASSLQGVGYTEAFF. The rearrangement joins TRBV27 to TRBJ1-1, with D maybe TRBD1 (5 bases). The germline V and J ends were trimmed by 2 bases and 3 bases, with 13 bases remaining between them. Germline V lookup: CDR1 MNHEY, CDR2 SMNVEV (reference sequence). The CDR3 runs 15 residues.

The CDR3 sequence is CASSSDRSGAFF. The CDR3 DNA follows: TGTGCCAGCAGCTCCGACAGGTCGGGGGCTTTCTTT. The chain is built from TRBV11-2 and TRBJ1-1; tentatively, D is TRBD1 (6 bases). V shed 4 bases and J shed 11 bases, with 14 bases lying between them. This CDR3 is 12 amino acids long. CDR1 is SGHAT, CDR2 FQNNGV, per germline.

The chain employs TRBV5-8 and TRBJ2-2, with 10 bases matching TRBD1. Germline CDR1 reads SGHTS; CDR2 reads YDEGEE. Germline trimming cut 6 bases from V and 5 bases from J; bases unmatched to any gene: 13. The CDR3 contains 17 residues. The CDR3 DNA reads TGTGCCAGCACCTCCTACCTCTGGACAGGGGGAACCGGGGAGCTGTTTTTT. It specifies CASTSYLWTGGTGELFF.

V is TRBV27 and J is TRBJ2-1; 7 bases fit TRBD2. The germline gives CDR1 MNHEY, CDR2 SMNVEV (reference sequence). CDR3 length equals 14 residues. Unmatched junction bases numbered 4, after V lost 2 bases and J lost 6 bases. The CDR3 protein is CASSLTTSSNEQFF. In DNA, the CDR3 is TGTGCCAGCAGTTTAACGACTAGCAGCAATGAGCAGTTCTTC.

V gene TRBV11-2 combines with J gene TRBJ2-3; the match to TRBD1 covers 7 bases. CDR3 length: 14 amino acids. CDR1 SGHAT and CDR2 FQNNGV come from the germline V gene. The ends lost 6 bases at V and 6 bases at J; junction bases unmatched: 9. CDR3 in DNA: TGTGCCAGCAGTCACCGACAGGGCAGGGATACGCAGTATTTT. Protein sequence: CASSHRQGRDTQYF.

The V and J genes are TRBV6-1 and TRBJ1-5, with TRBD1 as a possible D gene (6 bases). CDR1 and CDR2 (germline): MNHNS, SASEGT. The germline V and J ends were trimmed by 6 bases and 4 bases, with 16 bases remaining between them. The CDR3 totals 15 residues. The CDR3 protein is CASSPGHPPNQPQHF. Here the CDR3 DNA reads TGTGCCAGCAGCCCGGGACACCCTCCTAATCAGCCCCAGCATTTT.

The chain recombines TRBV28 with TRBJ2-6; D might be TRBD2 (5 bases). The germline V and J ends were trimmed by 10 bases and 0 bases, with 10 bases remaining between them. This CDR3 region has 14 residues. Germline loops: CDR1 MDHEN, CDR2 SYDVKM. CDR3 sequence: CATGEGSGANVLTF. The CDR3, as DNA: TGTGCCACCGGGGAAGGCTCTGGGGCCAACGTCCTGACTTTC.

The genes are TRBV5-6 and TRBJ1-2; 8 positions agree with TRBD1. The germline V gene encodes CDR1 SGHDT and CDR2 YYEEEE. The CDR3 extends over 13 amino acids. With V trimmed by 4 bases and J by 6 bases, 5 bases remained unmatched. CDR3 loop: CASSPDRAHGYTF. DNA for the CDR3: TGTGCCAGCAGCCCGGACAGGGCACATGGCTACACCTTC.

This clone has only one observation. This chain connects TRBV6-6 to TRBJ1-2; tentatively, D is TRBD1 (5 bases). The V gene lost 2 bases and the J gene lost 4 bases, with 11 bases spanning the gap. The germline V gene encodes CDR1 MNHNY and CDR2 SVGAGI (reference sequence). The CDR3 has 14 residues. The CDR3 coding sequence is TGTGCCAGCAGTTACAGTACTGGGACCTATGGCTACACCTTC. Protein product: CASSYSTGTYGYTF.

The chain recombines TRBV6-1 with TRBJ2-7; D perhaps matches TRBD2 (6 bases). Germline V lookup: CDR1 MNHNS, CDR2 SASEGT. The V end lost 0 bases, the J end lost 3 bases, and 12 bases lay between the germline ends. The CDR3 sequence is 15 residues long. The CDR3 here is CASSEAGPGSYEQYF. CDR3 nucleotides: TGTGCCAGCAGTGAAGCGGGCCCCGGGAGCTACGAGCAGTACTTC.

The V gene is TRBV7-2, the J gene TRBJ2-3; tentative D call: TRBD2 (5 bases). Trimming took 3 bases from V and 4 from J, leaving 11 bases between them. CDR1 and CDR2 (germline): SGHTA, FQGNSA. The CDR3 is 14 residues long. CDR3 coding DNA: TGTGCCAGCAGCTTGAGCCTAGCTGCAGATACGCAGTATTTT. Translation gives CASSLSLAADTQYF.

The chain has TRBV19 and TRBJ1-1; D unclear. Per the germline V gene, CDR1 is LNHDA and CDR2 is SQIVND (reference sequence). The CDR3 length is 14 residues. The V and J ends lost 7 bases and 1 base respectively, with 13 bases between them. The CDR3 DNA sequence: TGTGCCAGTAAGCCCTCACTGACGAACACTGAAGCTTTCTTT. Amino acids: CASKPSLTNTEAFF. Variable domain in full (rest from reference TRBV19 and TRBJ1-1): DGGITQSPKYLFRKEGQNVTLSCEQNLNHDAMYWYRQDPGQGLRLIYYSQIVNDFQKGDIAEGYSVSREKKESFPLTVTSAQKNPTAFYLCASKPSLTNTEAFFGQGTRLTVV.

This clone was seen only a few times. This chain joins TRBV11-1 and TRBJ2-2; possibly TRBD1 for D (6 bases). This CDR3 contains 16 residues. Per the germline V gene, CDR1 is SGHAT and CDR2 is FQDESV (reference sequence). Deletions cut 5 bases from V and 5 bases from J, with 18 bases between. The CDR3 nucleotides read TGTGCCAGCAGCGAGCACTCGGACAGAGAGACCGGGGAGCTGTTTTTT. Translating it yields CASSEHSDRETGELFF.

The J gene is TRBJ2-7, the V gene TRBV30, with 7 nucleotides matching TRBD1. Germline-derived CDR1 and CDR2 are GTSNPN and SVGIG (reference sequence). V lost 2 bases, J lost 3 bases, and 1 base stayed unmatched. This CDR3 contains 12 residues. The CDR3 DNA follows: TGTGCCTGGAGTTCAGGGGGCTACGAGCAGTACTTC. Protein product: CAWSSGGYEQYF.

The chain recombines TRBV11-2 with TRBJ2-7; tentative D call: TRBD2 (8 bases). Germline CDR1 reads SGHAT; CDR2 reads FQNNGV. CDR3 length: 16 amino acids. V lost 7 bases, J lost 0 bases, and 19 bases lay in between. Here the CDR3 DNA reads TGTGCCAGCACCCCGGGCAGGGGGACTAGCTCCTACGAGCAGTACTTC. Translated: CASTPGRGTSSYEQYF.

The rearrangement uses TRBV10-3 and TRBJ1-2; TRBD1 is a possible D gene (5 bases). The CDR3 contains 15 residues. Looked up from germline, CDR1 is ENHRY and CDR2 is SYGVKD. V lost 4 bases to trimming and J lost 8 bases, with 20 bases between them. The CDR3 bases are TGTGCCATCAGTGTCGACGGGACCCCGTGGGGAGGCTACACCTTC. Encoded protein: CAISVDGTPWGGYTF.

V is TRBV11-3 and J is TRBJ2-1; no clear D. Germline V CDR1 and CDR2: SGHNT, YENEEA. Trimming left V 0 bases short and J 7 bases short, with 13 bases between. CDR3 length: 15 amino acids. In DNA, the CDR3 is TGTGCCAGCAGCTTAGATCCAGGATTCGGTAATGAGCAGTTCTTC. Translating gives CASSLDPGFGNEQFF.

The J gene is TRBJ1-5, the V gene TRBV11-2; no clear D gene. Germline V gives CDR1 SGHAT, CDR2 FQNNGV. The CDR3 is 16 amino acids. Trimming took off 4 bases at V and 4 bases at J, with 17 bases between the two ends. The CDR3 loop is CASSSSHGGENQPQHF. CDR3 sequence (DNA): TGTGCCAGCAGCTCAAGCCACGGCGGGGAAAATCAGCCCCAGCATTTT.